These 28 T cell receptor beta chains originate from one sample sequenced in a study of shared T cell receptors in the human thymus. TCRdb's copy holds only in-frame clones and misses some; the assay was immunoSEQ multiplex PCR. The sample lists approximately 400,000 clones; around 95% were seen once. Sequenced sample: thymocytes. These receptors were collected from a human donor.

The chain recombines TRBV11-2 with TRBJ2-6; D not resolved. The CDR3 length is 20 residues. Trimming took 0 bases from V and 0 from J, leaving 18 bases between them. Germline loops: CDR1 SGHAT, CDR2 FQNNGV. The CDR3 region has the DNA TGTGCCAGCAGCTTAGATCGGGCGGTACCGAACTACTCTGGGGCCAACGTCCTGACTTTC. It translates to CASSLDRAVPNYSGANVLTF.

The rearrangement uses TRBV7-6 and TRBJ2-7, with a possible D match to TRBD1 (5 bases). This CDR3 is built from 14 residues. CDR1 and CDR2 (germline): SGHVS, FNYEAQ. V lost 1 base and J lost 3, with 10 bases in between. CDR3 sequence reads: CASSLDPGIYEQYF. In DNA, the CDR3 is TGTGCCAGCAGCTTAGATCCAGGGATCTACGAGCAGTACTTC.

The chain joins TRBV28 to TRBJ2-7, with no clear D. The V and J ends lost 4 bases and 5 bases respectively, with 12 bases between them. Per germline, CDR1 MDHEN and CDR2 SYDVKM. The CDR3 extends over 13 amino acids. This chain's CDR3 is CASSSLPPNEQYF. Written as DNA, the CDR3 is TGTGCCAGCAGTTCCCTCCCTCCCAACGAGCAGTACTTC. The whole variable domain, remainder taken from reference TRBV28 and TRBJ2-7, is DVKVTQSSRYLVKRTGEKVFLECVQDMDHENMFWYRQDPGLGLRLIYFSYDVKMKEKGDIPEGYSVSREKKERFSLILESASTNQTSMYLCASSSLPPNEQYFGPGTRLTVT.

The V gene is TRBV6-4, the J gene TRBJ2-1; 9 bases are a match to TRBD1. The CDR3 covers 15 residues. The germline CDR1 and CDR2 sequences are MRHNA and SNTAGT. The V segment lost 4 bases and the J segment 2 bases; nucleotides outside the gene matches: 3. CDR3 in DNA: TGTGCCAGCAGTGGGACAGGGGACACCTACAATGAGCAGTTCTTC. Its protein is CASSGTGDTYNEQFF.

CDR3 bases: TGTGCCAGCAGTTCATTTCAGGGAACCTACGAGCAGTACTTC. Protein sequence: CASSSFQGTYEQYF. The chain carries TRBV27 and TRBJ2-7, with a tentative D call TRBD1 (5 bases). The CDR3 runs 14 residues. CDR1 is MNHEY, CDR2 SMNVEV, per germline (reference sequence). V lost 4 bases and J lost 2, with 12 bases in between.

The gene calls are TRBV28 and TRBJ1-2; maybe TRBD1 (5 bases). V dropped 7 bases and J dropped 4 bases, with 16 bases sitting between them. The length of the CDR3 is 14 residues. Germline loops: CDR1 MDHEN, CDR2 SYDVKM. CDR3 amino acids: CASILPTGGYGYTF. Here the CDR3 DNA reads TGTGCCAGCATCCTACCGACGGGGGGCTATGGCTACACCTTC.

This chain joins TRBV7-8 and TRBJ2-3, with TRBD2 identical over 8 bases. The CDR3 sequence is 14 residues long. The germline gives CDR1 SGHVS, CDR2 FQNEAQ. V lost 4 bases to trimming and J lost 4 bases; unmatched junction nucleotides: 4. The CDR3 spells CASSSGLAPDTQYF. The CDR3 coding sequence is TGTGCCAGCAGCTCTGGACTAGCTCCAGATACGCAGTATTTT.

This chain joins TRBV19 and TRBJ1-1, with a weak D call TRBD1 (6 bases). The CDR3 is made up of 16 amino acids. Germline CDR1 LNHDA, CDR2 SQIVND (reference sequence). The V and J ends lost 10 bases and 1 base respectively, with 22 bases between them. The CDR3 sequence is CATVPRQTGRNTEAFF. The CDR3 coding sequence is TGTGCCACCGTACCCCGTCAGACAGGCCGGAACACTGAAGCTTTCTTT.

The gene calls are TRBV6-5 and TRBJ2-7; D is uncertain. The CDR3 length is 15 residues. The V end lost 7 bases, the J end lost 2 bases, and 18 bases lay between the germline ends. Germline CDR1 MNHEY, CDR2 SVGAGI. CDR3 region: CASTDHQKVPYEQYF. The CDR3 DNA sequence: TGTGCCAGCACTGATCATCAGAAGGTACCCTACGAGCAGTACTTC.

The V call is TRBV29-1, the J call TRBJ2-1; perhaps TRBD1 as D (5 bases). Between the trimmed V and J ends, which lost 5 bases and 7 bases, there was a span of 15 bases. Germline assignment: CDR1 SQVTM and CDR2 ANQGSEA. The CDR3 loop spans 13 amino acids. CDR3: CSVPWTTENEQFF. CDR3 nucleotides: TGCAGCGTTCCCTGGACAACCGAGAATGAGCAGTTCTTC.

CDR3 residues: CATSREGVSWEANTGELFF. CDR3 DNA: TGTGCCACCAGCAGAGAGGGAGTTTCGTGGGAGGCGAACACCGGGGAGCTGTTTTTT. V and J are TRBV15 and TRBJ2-2; TRBD2 is a possible D gene (6 bases). The CDR3 consists of 19 residues. Germline V CDR1 and CDR2: LNHNV, YYDKDF (reference sequence). Between the trimmed V and J ends, which lost 0 bases and 0 bases, there was a span of 17 bases.

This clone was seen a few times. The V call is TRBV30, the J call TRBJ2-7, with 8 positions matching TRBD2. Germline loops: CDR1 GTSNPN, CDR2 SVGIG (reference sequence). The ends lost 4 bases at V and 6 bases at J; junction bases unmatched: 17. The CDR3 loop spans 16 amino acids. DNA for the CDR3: TGTGCCTGGATCCCCGTCGGACTAGCTGAGCCAGGCGAGCAGTACTTC. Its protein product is CAWIPVGLAEPGEQYF.

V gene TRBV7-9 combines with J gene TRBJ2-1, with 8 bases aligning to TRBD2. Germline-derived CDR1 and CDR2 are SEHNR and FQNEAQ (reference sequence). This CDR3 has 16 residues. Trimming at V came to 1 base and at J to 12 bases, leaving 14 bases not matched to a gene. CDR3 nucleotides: TGTGCCAGCAGCTTAGTCAGGTGGCGGGAGGAGTCTACGCAGTTCTTC. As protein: CASSLVRWREESTQFF. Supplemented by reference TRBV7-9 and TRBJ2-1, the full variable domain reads DTGVSQNPRHKITKRGQNVTFRCDPISEHNRLYWYRQTLGQGPEFLTYFQNEAQLEKSRLLSDRFSAERPKGSFSTLEIQRTEQGDSAMYLCASSLVRWREESTQFFGPGTRLTVL.

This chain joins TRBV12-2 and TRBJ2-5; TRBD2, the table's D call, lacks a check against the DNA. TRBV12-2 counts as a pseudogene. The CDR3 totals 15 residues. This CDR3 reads CASRRITSGQETQYF. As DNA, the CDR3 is TGTGCAAGTCGCCGCATAACTAGCGGGCAAGAGACCCAGTACTTC.

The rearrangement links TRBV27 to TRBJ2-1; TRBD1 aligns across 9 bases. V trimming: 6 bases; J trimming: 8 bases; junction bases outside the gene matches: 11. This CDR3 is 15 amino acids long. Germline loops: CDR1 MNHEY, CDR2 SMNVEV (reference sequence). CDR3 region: CASRDRDREGYEQFF. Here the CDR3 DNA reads TGTGCCAGCAGAGACCGGGACAGGGAAGGCTATGAGCAGTTCTTC.

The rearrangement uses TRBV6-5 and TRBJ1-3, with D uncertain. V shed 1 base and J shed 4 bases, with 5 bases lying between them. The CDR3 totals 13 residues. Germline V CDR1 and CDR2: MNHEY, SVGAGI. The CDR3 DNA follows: TGTGCCAGCAGTTACTTGAGGGGAAACACCATATATTTT. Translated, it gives CASSYLRGNTIYF.

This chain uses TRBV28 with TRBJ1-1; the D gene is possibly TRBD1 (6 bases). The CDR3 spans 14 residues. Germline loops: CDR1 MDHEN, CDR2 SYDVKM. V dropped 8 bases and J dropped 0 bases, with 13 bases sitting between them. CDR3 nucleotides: TGTGCCAGCGCCAGAAGGGGGGTGAACACTGAAGCTTTCTTT. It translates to CASARRGVNTEAFF.

CDR3 loop: CSVEGGESSSYNEQFF. The CDR3 coding sequence is TGCAGCGTTGAAGGCGGGGAGTCGAGCTCCTACAATGAGCAGTTCTTC. The chain recombines TRBV29-1 with TRBJ2-1; D is perhaps TRBD2 (6 bases). The CDR3 has 16 amino acids. Germline loops: CDR1 SQVTM, CDR2 ANQGSEA. V shed 1 base and J shed 0 bases, with 13 bases lying between them.

The CDR3 sequence: CASSLRGLIYFNEKLFF. Here the CDR3 DNA reads TGTGCCAGCAGTTTGCGGGGGCTGATCTACTTTAATGAAAAACTGTTTTTT. J is TRBJ1-4 and V is TRBV28; D perhaps matches TRBD1 (6 bases). Germline V gene data show CDR1 as MDHEN and CDR2 as SYDVKM. The CDR3 has 17 residues. Trimming took off 3 bases at V and 4 bases at J, with 18 bases between the two ends.

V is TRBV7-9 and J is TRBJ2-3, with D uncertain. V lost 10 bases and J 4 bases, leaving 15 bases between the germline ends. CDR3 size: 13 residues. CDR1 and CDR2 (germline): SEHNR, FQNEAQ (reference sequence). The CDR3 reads CATRAATPDTQYF. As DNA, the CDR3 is TGTGCCACCCGAGCCGCGACGCCAGATACGCAGTATTTT. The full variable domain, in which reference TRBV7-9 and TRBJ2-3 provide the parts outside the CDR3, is DTGVSQNPRHKITKRGQNVTFRCDPISEHNRLYWYRQTLGQGPEFLTYFQNEAQLEKSRLLSDRFSAERPKGSFSTLEIQRTEQGDSAMYLCATRAATPDTQYFGPGTRLTVL.

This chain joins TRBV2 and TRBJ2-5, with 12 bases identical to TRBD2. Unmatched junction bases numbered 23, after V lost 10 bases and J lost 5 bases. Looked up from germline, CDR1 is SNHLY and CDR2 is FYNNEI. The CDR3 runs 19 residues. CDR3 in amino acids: CATPKPTGGTSGPRETQYF. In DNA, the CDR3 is TGTGCCACCCCAAAACCGACCGGAGGGACTAGCGGGCCTCGGGAGACCCAGTACTTC.

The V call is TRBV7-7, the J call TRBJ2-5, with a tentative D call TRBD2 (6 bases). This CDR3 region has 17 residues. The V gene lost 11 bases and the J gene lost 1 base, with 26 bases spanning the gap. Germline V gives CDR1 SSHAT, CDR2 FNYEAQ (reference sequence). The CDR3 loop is CASFPHLTRRGQETQYF. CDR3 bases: TGTGCCTCCTTTCCCCACCTAACACGGCGGGGCCAAGAGACCCAGTACTTC.

Here the CDR3 DNA reads TGTGCCAGCAGTAAAGGGACCCCCTGGGGGGTCAAGACAGATACGCAGTATTTT. Translation gives CASSKGTPWGVKTDTQYF. The chain links TRBV2 to TRBJ2-3, with D perhaps TRBD2 (6 bases). CDR3 size: 18 residues. Germline values: CDR1 SNHLY, CDR2 FYNNEI. V gave up 5 bases and J gave up 3 bases, with 24 bases separating them.

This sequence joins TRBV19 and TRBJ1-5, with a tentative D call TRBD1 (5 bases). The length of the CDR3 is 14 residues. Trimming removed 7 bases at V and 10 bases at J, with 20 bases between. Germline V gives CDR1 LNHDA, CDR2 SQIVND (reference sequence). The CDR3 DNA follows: TGTGCCAGTAAGGAAATCTCGGGGCGGCAACCCCAGCATTTT. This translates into CASKEISGRQPQHF.

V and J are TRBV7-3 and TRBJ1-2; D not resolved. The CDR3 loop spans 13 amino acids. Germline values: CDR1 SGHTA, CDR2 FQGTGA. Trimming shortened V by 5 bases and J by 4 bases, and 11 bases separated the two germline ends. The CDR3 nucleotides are TGTGCCAGCAGCACTGAGGTGGGCTATGGCTACACCTTC. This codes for CASSTEVGYGYTF. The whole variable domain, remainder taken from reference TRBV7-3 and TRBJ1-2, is GAGVSQTPSNKVTEKGKYVELRCDPISGHTALYWYRQSLGQGPEFLIYFQGTGAADDSGLPNDRFFAVRPEGSVSTLKIQRTERGDSAVYLCASSTEVGYGYTFGSGTRLTVV.

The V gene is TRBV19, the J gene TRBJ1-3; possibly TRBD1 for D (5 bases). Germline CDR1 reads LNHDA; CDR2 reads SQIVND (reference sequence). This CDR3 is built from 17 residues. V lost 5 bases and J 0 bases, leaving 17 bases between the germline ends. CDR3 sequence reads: CASSRPGTEDSGNTIYF. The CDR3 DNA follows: TGTGCCAGTAGTCGACCTGGGACGGAGGACTCTGGAAACACCATATATTTT.

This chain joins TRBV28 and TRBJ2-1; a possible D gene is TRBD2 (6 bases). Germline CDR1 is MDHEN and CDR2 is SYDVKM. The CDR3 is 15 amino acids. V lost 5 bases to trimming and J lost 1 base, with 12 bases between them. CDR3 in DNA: TGTGCCAGCAGTCCCCGGGACTCGTCCTACAATGAGCAGTTCTTC. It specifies CASSPRDSSYNEQFF.

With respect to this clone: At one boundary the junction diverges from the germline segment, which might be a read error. The CDR3 nucleotides are TGTGCCAGCACTGAACAACCGGGACACCTCTCCTACGAGCAGTACTTC. Translating it yields CASTEQPGHLSYEQYF. The chain couples TRBV6-1 to TRBJ2-7; possible D gene TRBD1, 6 bases. The CDR3 is 16 residues long. Germline V CDR1 and CDR2: MNHNS, SASEGT.